These T cell receptor beta chains were read from a single sample in a study of CD4 T cells in relation to SARS-CoV-2 and coronaviruses. Sequencing used immunoSEQ multiplex PCR; TCRdb keeps in-frame clones, though not all of them. The data contain about 70,000 clones, about 87% of them singletons. Sequences were obtained from memory CD4+ T cells from PBMCs. These TCRs come from a human donor in good health. The conserved cysteine and the conserved F or W are not part of the CDR3 here. Not every row has a clone size; where given, it reads once, few, many or a size class.

TRBV7-3 | once | ASSFLAGGNYEQY
TRBV4-3 | . | ASSQLGQGADTQY
TRBV18 | . | ASSPVGQGAEEQF
TRBV5-1 | . | ASSPGTANTGELF
TRBV7-2 | . | ASRWDRTEAEAF
TRBV2 | . | ASSGFEGSGYT
TRBV27 | . | ASSSDSWTNQPQH
TRBV7-7 | few | ASSPSLGNEQF
TRBV2 | . | AQRGGSGGTDTQY
TRBV9 | . | ASSVGGGAGSPLH
TRBV28 | . | ASSSGVVEKLF
TRBV11-3 | . | ASSLLAGGSNEQF
TRBV2 | few | ASSDRVKETQY
TRBV6-5 | . | ASSSSGTGYYGYT
TRBV5-1 | . | ASSPGTSWETQY
TRBV4-2 | . | ASSQGSEVGNTEAF
TRBV19 | . | ASSGEGRDTQY
TRBV30 | once | AWSPSGDGEQF
TRBV5-4 | . | ASSLTSGGTGELF
TRBV27 | . | ASSLQQTRSTDTQY
TRBV6-6 | few | ASSYSITLGNNEQF
TRBV28 | . | ASSASGEGVHEQY
TRBV29-1 | . | SVESGFGSYEQY
TRBV19 | . | ASSLFASGRTSYEQY
TRBV30 | . | AWRGLAGSSYEQY
TRBV2 | . | ATRDRAITNEKLF
TRBV5-4 | . | ARESGGASYEQY
TRBV7-2 | few | ASSFGSPSVNTEAF